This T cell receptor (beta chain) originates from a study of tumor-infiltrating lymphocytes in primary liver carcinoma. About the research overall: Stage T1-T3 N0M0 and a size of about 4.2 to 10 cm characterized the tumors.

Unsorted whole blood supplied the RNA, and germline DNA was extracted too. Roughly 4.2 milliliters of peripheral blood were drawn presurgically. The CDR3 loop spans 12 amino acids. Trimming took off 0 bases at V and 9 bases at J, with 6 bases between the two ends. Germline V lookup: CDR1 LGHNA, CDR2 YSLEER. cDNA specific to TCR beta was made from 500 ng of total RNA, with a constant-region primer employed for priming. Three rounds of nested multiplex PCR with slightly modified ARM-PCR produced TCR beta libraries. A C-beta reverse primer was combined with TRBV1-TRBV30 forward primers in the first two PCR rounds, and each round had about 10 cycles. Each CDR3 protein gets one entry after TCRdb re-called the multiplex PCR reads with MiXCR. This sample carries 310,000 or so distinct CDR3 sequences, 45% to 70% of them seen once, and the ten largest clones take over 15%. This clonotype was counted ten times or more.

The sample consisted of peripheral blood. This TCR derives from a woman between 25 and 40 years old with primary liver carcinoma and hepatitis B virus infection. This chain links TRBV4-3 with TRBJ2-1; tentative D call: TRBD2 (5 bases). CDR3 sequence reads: CASSQDRGEQFF. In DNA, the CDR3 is TGCGCCAGCAGCCAAGATCGGGGTGAGCAGTTCTTC.